Following are 30 T cell receptor beta chains from one sample sequenced in a study of PD-1 blockade in classical Hodgkin lymphoma. Assay used: immunoSEQ multiplex PCR; TCRdb lists only in-frame clones, some missing. The sample lists fewer than 25,000 clones, roughly 72% occurring once. Every patient had relapsed following autologous stem cell transplantation, and cohorts differed in brentuximab vedotin exposure. The source material was peripheral blood mononuclear cells (PBMCs), sampled at baseline. Receptors originate from a human donor with classical Hodgkin lymphoma.

This clone was detected only a few times. The rearrangement links TRBV6-4 to TRBJ2-1; TRBD2 might be the D (6 bases). The CDR3 is 14 residues long. V was shortened by 0 bases and J by 8 bases, with 11 bases between the two germline ends. Germline values: CDR1 MRHNA, CDR2 SNTAGT. CDR3 region: CASSDSEGSDEQFF. The DNA for the CDR3 is TGTGCCAGCAGTGACTCGGAGGGATCGGATGAGCAGTTCTTC.

The chain employs TRBV28 and TRBJ2-2; 12 bases align to TRBD2. CDR3 length equals 18 residues. Looked up from germline, CDR1 is MDHEN and CDR2 is SYDVKM. The trim removed 10 bases at V and 6 bases at J, leaving 18 bases unmatched. CDR3 DNA: TGTGCCATTGGGGGGACAGGGAGACTAGCGGGAGTCGCCGGGGAGCTGTTTTTT. Protein product: CAIGGTGRLAGVAGELFF.

This chain connects TRBV5-5 to TRBJ2-3; D possibly corresponds to TRBD1 (7 bases). Germline V gives CDR1 SGHKS, CDR2 YYEKEE (reference sequence). This CDR3 is 17 amino acids long. V was clipped by 5 bases and J by 0 bases, with 19 bases between them. The CDR3 loop reads CASRETWRGPSTDTQYF. Here the CDR3 DNA reads TGTGCCAGCAGGGAAACGTGGAGGGGGCCTAGCACAGATACGCAGTATTTT.

The gene calls are TRBV12-2 and TRBJ2-7; the D call of TRBD2 is as the table states it, not checked on the DNA. TRBV12-2 is a pseudogene locus. This CDR3 region has 14 residues. The CDR3 loop is CASREHRSSYEQYF. CDR3 coding DNA: TGTGCAAGTCGCGAACACCGGAGCTCCTACGAGCAGTACTTC.

The chain combines TRBV11-2 with TRBJ2-3; D might be TRBD1 or TRBD2, each matching 6 bases. Per germline, CDR1 SGHAT and CDR2 FQNNGV. The V gene lost 4 bases and the J gene lost 1 base, with 15 bases spanning the gap. The CDR3 covers 16 residues. The CDR3 protein is CASSSHGGRRTDTQYF. CDR3 DNA: TGTGCCAGCAGCTCCCACGGGGGCAGACGCACAGATACGCAGTATTTT.

The CDR3 coding sequence is TGTGCCAGCAGTTATGACAGAGCTGCTATCTCGACCGAGCAGTACTTC. Amino acids: CASSYDRAAISTEQYF. The gene calls are TRBV6-5 and TRBJ2-7; a weak D match, TRBD1 (5 bases). The CDR3 covers 16 residues. Deletions cut 3 bases from V and 6 bases from J, with 21 bases between. CDR1 and CDR2 (germline): MNHEY, SVGAGI.

A few counts support this clone. This sequence joins TRBV4-1 and TRBJ1-5; no reliable D call. CDR1 is MGHRA, CDR2 YSYEKL, per germline. The CDR3 covers 17 residues. Deletions cut 0 bases from V and 7 bases from J, with 19 bases between. CDR3 nucleotides: TGCGCCAGCAGCCAAGATGCCCAAGGGTCGGGAGGACAGCCCCAGCATTTT. This sequence encodes CASSQDAQGSGGQPQHF.

There are a few counts of this clone. The chain's CDR3 is CASSQGPALNTEAFF. The CDR3, as DNA: TGCGCCAGCAGCCAAGGACCCGCACTTAACACTGAAGCTTTCTTT. The chain carries TRBV4-1 and TRBJ1-1; no reliable D call. Per the germline V gene, CDR1 is MGHRA and CDR2 is YSYEKL. V shed 1 base and J shed 2 bases, with 11 bases lying between them. The CDR3 sequence is 15 residues long.

The rearrangement uses TRBV1 and TRBJ2-1; the DNA was not compared with TRBD2, the D call given in the table. TRBV1 represents a pseudogene. This CDR3 spans 17 amino acids. The CDR3 DNA is TGCACCAGCAGCCAAGCATTAGCGGGAGGGCCTTTGTATGGGCAGTTCTTC. Protein product: CTSSQALAGGPLYGQFF.

The CDR3 sequence: CASSQDPGYSLNEQFF. The CDR3 DNA reads as TGTGCCAGCAGCCAAGATCCGGGATACAGCCTCAATGAGCAGTTCTTC. The rearrangement uses TRBV14 and TRBJ2-1; the D gene is possibly TRBD2 (5 bases). Per the germline V gene, CDR1 is SGHDN and CDR2 is FVKESK. V was cut by 0 bases and J by 6 bases, with 15 bases left in between. This CDR3 is built from 16 residues.

The chain carries TRBV18 and TRBJ1-1; tentative D call: TRBD1 (6 bases). Germline CDR1 and CDR2: KGHSH and LQKENI. V lost 4 bases to trimming and J lost 6 bases, with 6 bases between them. CDR3 length equals 11 residues. CDR3 coding DNA: TGTGCCAGCTCACAGGGGGCTGAAGCTTTCTTT. It specifies CASSQGAEAFF.

V is TRBV11-2 and J is TRBJ2-3; D not certain. CDR1 is SGHAT and CDR2 is FQNNGV in the germline V gene. Trimming shortened V by 5 bases and J by 4 bases, and 10 bases separated the two germline ends. This CDR3 is built from 13 residues. The CDR3 loop reads CASSPNAADTQYF. In DNA form, the CDR3 reads TGTGCCAGCAGCCCCAACGCCGCAGATACGCAGTATTTT.

The J gene is TRBJ1-2, the V gene TRBV9; possible D gene TRBD1, 6 bases. CDR1 and CDR2 from the germline V gene are SGDLS and YYNGEE. CDR3 length equals 14 residues. The V gene lost 0 bases and the J gene lost 4 bases, with 10 bases spanning the gap. The CDR3 loop is CASSVEGGAYGYTF. Here the CDR3 DNA reads TGTGCCAGCAGCGTAGAGGGGGGCGCCTATGGCTACACCTTC. The complete variable domain, with remaining parts taken from reference TRBV9 and TRBJ1-2, reads DSGVTQTPKHLITATGQRVTLRCSPRSGDLSVYWYQQSLDQGLQFLIQYYNGEERAKGNILERFSAQQFPDLHSELNLSSLELGDSALYFCASSVEGGAYGYTFGSGTRLTVV.

This clone appeared a single time. This chain connects TRBV7-6 to TRBJ2-7, with 7 nucleotides matching TRBD2. The CDR3 runs to 14 residues. V lost 1 base, J lost 7 bases, and 7 bases stayed unmatched. CDR1 is SGHVS, CDR2 FNYEAQ, per germline. CDR3 nucleotides: TGTGCCAGCAGCTTAGTTGGGAGGGAGGGGGAGCAGTACTTC. Its translation: CASSLVGREGEQYF.

This clone was counted at least ten times. The CDR3 DNA is TGTGCCAGCAGTTACTCAGAAAATCTAGACACTGAAGCTTTCTTT. This sequence encodes CASSYSENLDTEAFF. The V call is TRBV6-5, the J call TRBJ1-1; D is unclear. Trimming took off 0 bases at V and 3 bases at J, with 11 bases between the two ends. Germline CDR1 and CDR2: MNHEY and SVGAGI. This CDR3 comprises 15 residues.

The chain links TRBV30 to TRBJ1-5, with D possibly being TRBD1 (6 bases). CDR1 is GTSNPN and CDR2 is SVGIG in the germline V gene (reference sequence). V lost 5 bases, J lost 1 base, and 21 bases lay in between. CDR3 length: 17 amino acids. This CDR3 is CAWCGGAGGLSNQPQHF. In DNA form, the CDR3 reads TGTGCCTGGTGTGGGGGGGCTGGGGGCTTGAGCAATCAGCCCCAGCATTTT.

CDR3 DNA: TGTGCCAGCAGTGATGGGGTCAGGGGTGGCGGCTACACCTTC. Its protein product is CASSDGVRGGGYTF. V usage is TRBV2 and J usage is TRBJ1-2; D perhaps matches TRBD1 (6 bases). The V gene lost 3 bases and the J gene lost 8 bases, with 16 bases spanning the gap. This CDR3 is 14 amino acids long. CDR1 is SNHLY and CDR2 is FYNNEI in the germline V gene.

This clone was seen a few times. This rearrangement joins TRBV28 to TRBJ2-7; no firm D call. The CDR3 totals 11 residues. V lost 6 bases to trimming and J lost 2 bases, with 5 bases between them. Germline V lookup: CDR1 MDHEN, CDR2 SYDVKM. CDR3: CASRSTYEQYF. CDR3 sequence (DNA): TGTGCCAGCAGGTCGACCTACGAGCAGTACTTC.

The rearrangement uses TRBV30 and TRBJ1-1; D might be TRBD1 (5 bases). Germline V gives CDR1 GTSNPN, CDR2 SVGIG (reference sequence). CDR3 length equals 14 residues. The V and J ends lost 3 bases and 6 bases respectively, with 17 bases between them. CDR3 in amino acids: CAWSATFIRAEAFF. CDR3 nucleotides: TGTGCCTGGAGCGCGACCTTTATCAGGGCTGAAGCTTTCTTT.

This clone was detected only once. Other DNA sequences from this sample encode an identical CDR3 as well. The chain carries TRBV19 and TRBJ2-1, with D uncertain. Trimming took off 3 bases at V and 0 bases at J, with 9 bases between the two ends. The germline V gene has CDR1 LNHDA and CDR2 SQIVND (reference sequence). This CDR3 is built from 15 residues. DNA for the CDR3: TGTGCCAGTAGTATTGGGTCAGGCTCCTACAATGAGCAGTTCTTC. Its protein product is CASSIGSGSYNEQFF.

This chain connects TRBV14 to TRBJ1-1; a weak D match, TRBD1 (5 bases). Germline loops: CDR1 SGHDN, CDR2 FVKESK. CDR3 length: 13 amino acids. Trimming removed 4 bases from V and 3 bases from J, with 9 bases in between. CDR3: CASSRGTDTEAFF. CDR3 in DNA: TGTGCCAGCAGCCGGGGGACCGACACTGAAGCTTTCTTT.

The V call is TRBV4-2, the J call TRBJ2-7; the D gene is possibly TRBD1 (5 bases). Deletions cut 4 bases from V and 0 bases from J, with 19 bases between. This CDR3 is built from 17 residues. Germline CDR1 reads LGHNA; CDR2 reads YNFKEQ. CDR3 sequence: CASSPTFGAESSYEQYF. In nucleotides, the CDR3 is TGTGCCAGCAGCCCGACGTTTGGGGCGGAGAGCTCCTACGAGCAGTACTTC.

The chain carries TRBV6-1 and TRBJ1-1, with 7 bases matching TRBD1. Germline V CDR1 and CDR2: MNHNS, SASEGT. The CDR3 sequence is 14 residues long. V shed 7 bases, J shed 4 bases, and the junction held 9 bases outside the gene matches. CDR3 DNA: TGTGCCAGCACCGTGGACAGGCCAATCACTGAAGCTTTCTTT. It encodes CASTVDRPITEAFF.

The chain links TRBV11-3 to TRBJ2-1; D uncertain. Germline V lookup: CDR1 SGHNT, CDR2 YENEEA. The length of the CDR3 is 16 residues. Trimming stripped 1 base from V and 0 bases from J, with 10 bases between. CDR3 region: CASSLGGDSSYNEQFF. CDR3 DNA: TGTGCCAGCAGCTTAGGGGGTGATAGCTCCTACAATGAGCAGTTCTTC.

This chain connects TRBV5-8 to TRBJ1-5, with D perhaps matching TRBD1 (5 bases). In germline, CDR1 is SGHTS, CDR2 YDEGEE. Trimming shortened V by 4 bases and J by 11 bases, and 16 bases separated the two germline ends. This CDR3 comprises 13 residues. Written as DNA, the CDR3 is TGTGCCAGCAGCGGCCCAGGGTGGCGGGCCCAGCATTTT. Translating it yields CASSGPGWRAQHF.

The rearrangement joins TRBV19 to TRBJ2-3; no reliable D call. The CDR3 is 11 amino acids. The V end lost 3 bases, the J end lost 6 bases, and 4 bases lay between the germline ends. Germline CDR1 is LNHDA and CDR2 is SQIVND (reference sequence). CDR3 nucleotide sequence: TGTGCCAGTAGTATGGGGGATACGCAGTATTTT. This encodes CASSMGDTQYF.

J is TRBJ2-1 and V is TRBV5-6; D is undetermined. Trimming took 2 bases from V and 2 from J, leaving 20 bases between them. The CDR3 totals 18 residues. Germline V gives CDR1 SGHDT, CDR2 YYEEEE. For the CDR3, the DNA is TGTGCCAGCAGCTTCTATTTCGGCGACCTAGGGACCTACAATGAGCAGTTCTTC. Protein sequence: CASSFYFGDLGTYNEQFF.

The chain uses TRBV6-5 and TRBJ2-7; D remains ambiguous. Trimming stripped 0 bases from V and 3 bases from J, with 6 bases between. The CDR3 spans 13 residues. Germline values: CDR1 MNHEY, CDR2 SVGAGI. The CDR3 nucleotides are TGTGCCAGCAGTTACTCTATTAGCTACGAGCAGTACTTC. Translation gives CASSYSISYEQYF.

The chain carries TRBV10-2 and TRBJ2-1; the D is unclear. The V gene lost 7 bases and the J gene lost 2 bases, with 12 bases spanning the gap. The CDR3 length is 14 residues. Germline CDR1 reads WSHSY; CDR2 reads SAAADI. As DNA, the CDR3 is TGCGCCAGCACCACGGACGGAACCTACAATGAGCAGTTCTTC. Encoded protein: CASTTDGTYNEQFF.

This chain uses TRBV6-1 with TRBJ2-7; D unresolved. This CDR3 has 14 residues. Germline V lookup: CDR1 MNHNS, CDR2 SASEGT. Between the trimmed V and J ends, which lost 2 bases and 2 bases, there was a span of 10 bases. CDR3 in DNA: TGTGCCAGCAGTGAAAACGGCCCCACCTACGAGCAGTACTTC. Its translation: CASSENGPTYEQYF.